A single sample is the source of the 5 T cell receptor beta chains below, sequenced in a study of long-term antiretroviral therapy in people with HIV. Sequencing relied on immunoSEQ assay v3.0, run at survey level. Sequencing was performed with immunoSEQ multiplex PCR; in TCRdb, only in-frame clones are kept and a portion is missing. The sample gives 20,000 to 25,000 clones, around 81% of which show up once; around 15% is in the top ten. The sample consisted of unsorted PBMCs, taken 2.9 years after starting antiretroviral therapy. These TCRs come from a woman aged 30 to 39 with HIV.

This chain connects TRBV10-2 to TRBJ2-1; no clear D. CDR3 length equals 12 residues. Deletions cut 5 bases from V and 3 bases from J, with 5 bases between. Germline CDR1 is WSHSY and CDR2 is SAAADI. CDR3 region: CASSPDYNEQFF. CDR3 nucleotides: TGCGCCAGCAGTCCAGACTACAATGAGCAGTTCTTC.

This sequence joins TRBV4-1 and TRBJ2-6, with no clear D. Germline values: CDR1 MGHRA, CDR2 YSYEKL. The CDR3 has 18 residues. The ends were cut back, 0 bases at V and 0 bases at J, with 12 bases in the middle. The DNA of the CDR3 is TGCGCCAGCAGCCAAGAGGGGTATGAGAGCTCTGGGGCCAACGTCCTGACTTTC. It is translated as CASSQEGYESSGANVLTF.

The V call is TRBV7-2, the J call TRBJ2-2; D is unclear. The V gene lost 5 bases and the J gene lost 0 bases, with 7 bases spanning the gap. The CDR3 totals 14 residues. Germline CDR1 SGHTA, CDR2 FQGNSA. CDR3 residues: CASSLTTNTGELFF. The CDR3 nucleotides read TGTGCCAGCAGCCTTACAACGAACACCGGGGAGCTGTTTTTT.

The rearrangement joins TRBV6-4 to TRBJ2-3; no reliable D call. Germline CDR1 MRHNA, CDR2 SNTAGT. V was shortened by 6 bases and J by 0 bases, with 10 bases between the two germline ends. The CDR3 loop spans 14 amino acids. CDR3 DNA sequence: TGTGCCAGCAGGACAAGTCCTAGCACAGATACGCAGTATTTT. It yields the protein CASRTSPSTDTQYF.

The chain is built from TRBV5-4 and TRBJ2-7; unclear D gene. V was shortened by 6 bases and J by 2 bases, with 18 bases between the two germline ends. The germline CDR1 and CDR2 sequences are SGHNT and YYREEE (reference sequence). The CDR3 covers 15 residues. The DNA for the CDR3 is TGTGCCAGCACCCGAGGTGGGGTTGGCACCTACGAGCAGTACTTC. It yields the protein CASTRGGVGTYEQYF.